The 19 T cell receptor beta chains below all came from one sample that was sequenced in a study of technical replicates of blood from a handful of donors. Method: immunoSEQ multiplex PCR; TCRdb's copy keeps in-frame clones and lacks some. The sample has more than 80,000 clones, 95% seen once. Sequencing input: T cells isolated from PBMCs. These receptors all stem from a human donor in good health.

CDR3 sequence (DNA): TGTGCCAGCAGCCGAAAGTTTCTGGGACTAGGCGGCTACGAGCAGTACTTC. Translated: CASSRKFLGLGGYEQYF. The V call is TRBV5-6, the J call TRBJ2-7, with TRBD2 matching over 8 bases. CDR3 length equals 17 residues. V lost 4 bases to trimming and J lost 3 bases; unmatched junction nucleotides: 15. Germline values: CDR1 SGHDT, CDR2 YYEEEE.

In DNA form, the CDR3 reads TGTGCCACCAAGAGGATCGGGACAGCTAATGAAAAACTGTTTTTT. Translation gives CATKRIGTANEKLFF. This rearrangement joins TRBV2 to TRBJ1-4, with 7 bases identical to TRBD1. CDR3 length: 15 amino acids. Germline CDR1 reads SNHLY; CDR2 reads FYNNEI. J gave up 3 bases and V 10 bases, and 11 bases lay outside the gene matches.

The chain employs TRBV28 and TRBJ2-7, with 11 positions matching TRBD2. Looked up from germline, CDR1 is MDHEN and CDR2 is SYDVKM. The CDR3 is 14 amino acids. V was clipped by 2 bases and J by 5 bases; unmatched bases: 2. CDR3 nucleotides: TGTGCCAGCAGTTTACGACTAGCGGGAAACGAGCAGTACTTC. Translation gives CASSLRLAGNEQYF.

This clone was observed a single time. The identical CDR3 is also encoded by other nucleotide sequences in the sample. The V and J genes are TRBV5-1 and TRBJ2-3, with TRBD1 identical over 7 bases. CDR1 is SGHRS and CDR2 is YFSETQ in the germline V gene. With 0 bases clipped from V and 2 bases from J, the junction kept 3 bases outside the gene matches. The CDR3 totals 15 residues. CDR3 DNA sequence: TGCGCCAGCAGCTTGGGGACAGGAACCACAGATACGCAGTATTTT. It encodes CASSLGTGTTDTQYF.

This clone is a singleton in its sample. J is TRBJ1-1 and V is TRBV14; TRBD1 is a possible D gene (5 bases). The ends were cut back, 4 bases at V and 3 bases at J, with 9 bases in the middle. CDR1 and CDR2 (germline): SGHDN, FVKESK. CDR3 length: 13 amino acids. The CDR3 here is CASSPDRYTEAFF. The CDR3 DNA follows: TGTGCCAGCAGCCCCGACAGATACACTGAAGCTTTCTTT. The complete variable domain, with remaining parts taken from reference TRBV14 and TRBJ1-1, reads EAGVTQFPSHSVIEKGQTVTLRCDPISGHDNLYWYRRVMGKEIKFLLHFVKESKQDESGMPNNRFLAERTGGTYSTLKVQPAELEDSGVYFCASSPDRYTEAFFGQGTRLTVV.

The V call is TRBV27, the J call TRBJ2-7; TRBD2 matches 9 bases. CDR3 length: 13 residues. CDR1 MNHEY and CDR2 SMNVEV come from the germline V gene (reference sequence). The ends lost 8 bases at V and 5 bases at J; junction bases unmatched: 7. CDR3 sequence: CASGRTSANEQYF. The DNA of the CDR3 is TGTGCCAGCGGAAGGACTAGCGCGAACGAGCAGTACTTC.

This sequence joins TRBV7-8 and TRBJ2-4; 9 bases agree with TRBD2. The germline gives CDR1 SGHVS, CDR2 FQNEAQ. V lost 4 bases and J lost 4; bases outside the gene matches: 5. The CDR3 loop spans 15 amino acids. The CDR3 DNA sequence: TGTGCCAGCAGCTCTACGACTAGCGGTAAAAACATTCAGTACTTC. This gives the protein CASSSTTSGKNIQYF.

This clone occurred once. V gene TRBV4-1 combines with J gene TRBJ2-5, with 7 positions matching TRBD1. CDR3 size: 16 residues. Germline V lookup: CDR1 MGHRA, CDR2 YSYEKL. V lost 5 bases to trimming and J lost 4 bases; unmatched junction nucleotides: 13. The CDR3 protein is CASSLAGETGRETQYF. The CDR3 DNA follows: TGCGCCAGCAGCTTGGCTGGGGAGACAGGGAGAGAGACCCAGTACTTC.

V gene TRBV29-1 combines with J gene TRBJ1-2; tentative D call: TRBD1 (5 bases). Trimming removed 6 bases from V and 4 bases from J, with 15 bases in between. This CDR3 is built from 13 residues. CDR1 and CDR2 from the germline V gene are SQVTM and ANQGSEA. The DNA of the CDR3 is TGCAGCGTCGGGGGGTTACTCGGCTATGGCTACACCTTC. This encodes CSVGGLLGYGYTF.

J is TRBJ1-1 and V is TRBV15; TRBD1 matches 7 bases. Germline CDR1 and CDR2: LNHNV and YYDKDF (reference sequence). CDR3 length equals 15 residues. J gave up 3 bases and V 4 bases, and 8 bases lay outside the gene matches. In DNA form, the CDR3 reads TGTGCCACCAGCACATATTACAGGGGAGACACTGAAGCTTTCTTT. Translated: CATSTYYRGDTEAFF. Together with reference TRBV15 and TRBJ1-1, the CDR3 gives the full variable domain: DAMVIQNPRYQVTQFGKPVTLSCSQTLNHNVMYWYQQKSSQAPKLLFHYYDKDFNNEADTPDNFQSRRPNTSFCFLDIRSPGLGDTAMYLCATSTYYRGDTEAFFGQGTRLTVV.

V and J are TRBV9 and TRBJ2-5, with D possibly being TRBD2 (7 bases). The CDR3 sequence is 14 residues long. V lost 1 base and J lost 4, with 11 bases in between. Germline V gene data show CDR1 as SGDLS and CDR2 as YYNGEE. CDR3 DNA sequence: TGTGCCAGCAGCGTATACGGGGGGCTAGAGACCCAGTACTTC. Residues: CASSVYGGLETQYF.

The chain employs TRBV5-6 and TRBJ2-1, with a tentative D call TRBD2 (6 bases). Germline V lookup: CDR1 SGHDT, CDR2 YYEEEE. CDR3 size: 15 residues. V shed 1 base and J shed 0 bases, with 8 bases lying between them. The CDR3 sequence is CASSLREPSYNEQFF. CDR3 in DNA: TGTGCCAGCAGCTTGCGGGAGCCCTCCTACAATGAGCAGTTCTTC.

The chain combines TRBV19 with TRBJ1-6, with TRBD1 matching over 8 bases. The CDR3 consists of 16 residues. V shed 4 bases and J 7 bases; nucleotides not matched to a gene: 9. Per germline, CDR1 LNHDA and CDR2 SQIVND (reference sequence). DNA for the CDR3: TGTGCCAGTAGTACCCAGGGGGCTCCTTGGAATTCACCCCTCCACTTT. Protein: CASSTQGAPWNSPLHF.

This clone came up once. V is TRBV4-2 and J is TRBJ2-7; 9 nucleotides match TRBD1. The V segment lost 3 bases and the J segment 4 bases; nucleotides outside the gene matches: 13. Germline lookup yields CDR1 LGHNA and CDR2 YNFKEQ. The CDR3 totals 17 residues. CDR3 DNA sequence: TGTGCCAGCAGCCAGAAGTTATCGGGACAGGGAGATTACGAGCAGTACTTC. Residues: CASSQKLSGQGDYEQYF.

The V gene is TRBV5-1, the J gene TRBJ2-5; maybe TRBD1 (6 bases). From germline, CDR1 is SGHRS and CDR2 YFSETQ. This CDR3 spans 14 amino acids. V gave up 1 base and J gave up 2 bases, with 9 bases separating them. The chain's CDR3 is CASSLYRGQETQYF. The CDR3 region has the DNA TGCGCCAGCAGCTTGTATAGGGGGCAAGAGACCCAGTACTTC. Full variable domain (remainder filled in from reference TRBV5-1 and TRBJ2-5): KAGVTQTPRYLIKTRGQQVTLSCSPISGHRSVSWYQQTPGQGLQFLFEYFSETQRNKGNFPGRFSGRQFSNSRSEMNVSTLELGDSALYLCASSLYRGQETQYFGPGTRLLVL.

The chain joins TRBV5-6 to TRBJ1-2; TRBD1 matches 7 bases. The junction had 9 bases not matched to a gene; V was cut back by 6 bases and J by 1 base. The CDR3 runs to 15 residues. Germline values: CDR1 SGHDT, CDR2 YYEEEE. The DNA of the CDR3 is TGTGCCAGCATGGACCCCGGGACAGATAACTATGGCTACACCTTC. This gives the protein CASMDPGTDNYGYTF.

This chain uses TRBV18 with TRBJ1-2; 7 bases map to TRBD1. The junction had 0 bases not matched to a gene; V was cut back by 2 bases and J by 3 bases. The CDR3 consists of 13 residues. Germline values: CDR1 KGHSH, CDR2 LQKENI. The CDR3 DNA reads TGTGCCAGCTCACCAGGGACAGACTATGGCTACACCTTC. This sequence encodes CASSPGTDYGYTF.

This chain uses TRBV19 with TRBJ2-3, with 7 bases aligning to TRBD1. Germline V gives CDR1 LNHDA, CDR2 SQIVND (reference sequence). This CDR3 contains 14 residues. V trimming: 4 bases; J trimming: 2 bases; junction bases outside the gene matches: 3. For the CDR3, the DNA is TGTGCCAGTAGTAGACAGGGAGTCACAGATACGCAGTATTTT. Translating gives CASSRQGVTDTQYF.

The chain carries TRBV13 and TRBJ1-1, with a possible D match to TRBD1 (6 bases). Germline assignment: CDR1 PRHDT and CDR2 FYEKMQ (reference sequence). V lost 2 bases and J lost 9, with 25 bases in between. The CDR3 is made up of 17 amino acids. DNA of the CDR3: TGTGCCAGCAGCTTAAAGGCTTATGGGGGCAGGAGGCCTCAAGCTTTCTTT. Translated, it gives CASSLKAYGGRRPQAFF.